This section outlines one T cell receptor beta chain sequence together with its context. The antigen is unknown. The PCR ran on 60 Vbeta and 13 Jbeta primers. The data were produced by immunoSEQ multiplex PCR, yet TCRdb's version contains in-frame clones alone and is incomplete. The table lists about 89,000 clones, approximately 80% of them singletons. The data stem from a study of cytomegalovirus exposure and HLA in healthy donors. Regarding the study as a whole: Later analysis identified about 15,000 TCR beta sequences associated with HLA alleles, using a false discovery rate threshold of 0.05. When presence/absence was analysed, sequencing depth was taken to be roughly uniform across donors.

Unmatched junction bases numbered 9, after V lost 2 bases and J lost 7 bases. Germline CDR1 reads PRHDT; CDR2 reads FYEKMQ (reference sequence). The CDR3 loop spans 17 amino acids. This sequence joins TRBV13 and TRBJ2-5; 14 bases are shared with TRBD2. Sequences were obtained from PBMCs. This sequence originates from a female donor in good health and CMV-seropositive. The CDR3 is CASSLLGLAGEMGTQYF. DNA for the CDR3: TGTGCCAGCAGCTTATTGGGACTAGCGGGGGAAATGGGGACCCAGTACTTC.